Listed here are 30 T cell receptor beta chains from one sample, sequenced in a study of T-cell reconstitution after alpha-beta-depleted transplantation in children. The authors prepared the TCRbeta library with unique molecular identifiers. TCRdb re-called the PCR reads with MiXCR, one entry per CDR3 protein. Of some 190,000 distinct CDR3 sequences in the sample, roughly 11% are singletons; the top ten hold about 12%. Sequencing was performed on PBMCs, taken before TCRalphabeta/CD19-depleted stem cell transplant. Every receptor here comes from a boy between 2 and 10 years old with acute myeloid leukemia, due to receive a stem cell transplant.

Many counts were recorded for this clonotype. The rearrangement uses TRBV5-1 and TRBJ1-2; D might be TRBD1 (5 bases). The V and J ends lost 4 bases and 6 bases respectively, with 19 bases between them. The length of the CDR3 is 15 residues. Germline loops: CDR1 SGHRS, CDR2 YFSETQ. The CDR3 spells CASSATGTALNGYTF. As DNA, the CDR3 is TGCGCCAGCAGCGCGACCGGGACGGCTCTAAATGGCTACACCTTC. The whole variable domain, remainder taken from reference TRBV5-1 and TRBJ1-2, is KAGVTQTPRYLIKTRGQQVTLSCSPISGHRSVSWYQQTPGQGLQFLFEYFSETQRNKGNFPGRFSGRQFSNSRSEMNVSTLELGDSALYLCASSATGTALNGYTFGSGTRLTVV.

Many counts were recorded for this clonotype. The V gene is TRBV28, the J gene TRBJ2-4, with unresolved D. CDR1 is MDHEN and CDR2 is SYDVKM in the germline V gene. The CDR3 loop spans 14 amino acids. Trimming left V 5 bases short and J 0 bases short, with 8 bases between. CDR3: CASSRVLAKNIQYF. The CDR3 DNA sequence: TGTGCCAGCAGTAGGGTACTAGCCAAAAACATTCAGTACTTC.

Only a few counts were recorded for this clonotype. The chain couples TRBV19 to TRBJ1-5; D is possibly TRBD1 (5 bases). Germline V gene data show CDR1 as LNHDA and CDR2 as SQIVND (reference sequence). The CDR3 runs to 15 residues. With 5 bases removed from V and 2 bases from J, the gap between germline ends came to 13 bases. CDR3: CASSVWGVGNQPQHF. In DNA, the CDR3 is TGTGCCAGTAGTGTTTGGGGGGTCGGCAATCAGCCCCAGCATTTT.

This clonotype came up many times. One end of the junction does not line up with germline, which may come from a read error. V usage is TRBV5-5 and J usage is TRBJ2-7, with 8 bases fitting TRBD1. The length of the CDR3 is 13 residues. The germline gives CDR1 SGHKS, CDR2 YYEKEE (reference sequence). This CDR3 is CASRLGQDDEQYF. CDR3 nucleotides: TGTGCCAGCAGGTTGGGACAGGATGACGAGCAGTACTTC.

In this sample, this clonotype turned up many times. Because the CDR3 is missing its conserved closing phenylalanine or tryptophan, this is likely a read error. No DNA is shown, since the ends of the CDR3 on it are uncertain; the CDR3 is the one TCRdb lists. The CDR3 sequence: CASSGLADPKG. The chain recombines TRBV25-1 with TRBJ2-4; the tabulated D call, TRBD2, remains unverified against the DNA. Germline CDR1 MGHDK, CDR2 SYGVNS. The CDR3 has 11 residues if both end residues are counted.

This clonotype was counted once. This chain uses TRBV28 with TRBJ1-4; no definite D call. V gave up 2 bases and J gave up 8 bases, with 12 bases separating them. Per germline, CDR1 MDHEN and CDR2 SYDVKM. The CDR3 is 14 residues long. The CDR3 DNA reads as TGTGCCAGCAGTTTAGGCCCGGAGTGGGAAAAACTGTTTTTT. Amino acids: CASSLGPEWEKLFF.

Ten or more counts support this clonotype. CDR3 amino acids: CASSPPGQAYEQYF. The CDR3 coding sequence is TGTGCCAGCTCACCACCGGGACAAGCCTACGAGCAGTACTTC. The chain combines TRBV18 with TRBJ2-7; weak D call: TRBD1 (6 bases). The V and J ends lost 0 bases and 2 bases respectively, with 8 bases between them. CDR3 size: 14 residues. Germline loops: CDR1 KGHSH, CDR2 LQKENI.

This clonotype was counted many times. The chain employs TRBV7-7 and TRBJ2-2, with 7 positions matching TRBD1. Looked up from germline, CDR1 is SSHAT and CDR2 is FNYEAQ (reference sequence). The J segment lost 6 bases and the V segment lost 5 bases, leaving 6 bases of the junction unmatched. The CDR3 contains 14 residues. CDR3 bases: TGTGCCAGCAGCCCGCGACAGGGTCCCGGGGAGCTGTTTTTT. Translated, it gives CASSPRQGPGELFF.

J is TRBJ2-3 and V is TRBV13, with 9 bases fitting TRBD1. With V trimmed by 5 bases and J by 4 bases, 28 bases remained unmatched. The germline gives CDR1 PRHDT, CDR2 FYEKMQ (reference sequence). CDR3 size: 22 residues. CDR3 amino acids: CASSLLGQGRFGRHPRADTQYF. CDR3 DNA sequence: TGTGCCAGCAGCCTCCTCGGACAGGGGCGATTTGGGCGGCATCCACGGGCAGATACGCAGTATTTT.

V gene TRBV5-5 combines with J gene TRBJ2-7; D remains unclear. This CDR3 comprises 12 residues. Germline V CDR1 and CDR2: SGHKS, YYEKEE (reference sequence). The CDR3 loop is CASSGSSCEQYV. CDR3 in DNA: TGTGCCAGCAGCGGAAGCTCCTGCGAGCAGTACGTC.

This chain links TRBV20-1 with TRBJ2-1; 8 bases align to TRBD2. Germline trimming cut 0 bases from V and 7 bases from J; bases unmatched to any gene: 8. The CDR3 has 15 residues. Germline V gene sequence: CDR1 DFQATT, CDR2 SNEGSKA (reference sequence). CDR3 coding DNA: TGCAGTGCTAGAGATGGAGCGGGAGTAAGAAATGAGCAGTTCTTC. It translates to CSARDGAGVRNEQFF.

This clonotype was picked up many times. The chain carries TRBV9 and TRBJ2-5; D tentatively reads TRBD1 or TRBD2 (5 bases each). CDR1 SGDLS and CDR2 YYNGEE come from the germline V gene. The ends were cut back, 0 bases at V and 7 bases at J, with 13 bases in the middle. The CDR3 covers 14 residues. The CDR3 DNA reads TGTGCCAGCAGCGTAGTTATGAGTGGGGGGACCCAGTACTTC. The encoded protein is CASSVVMSGGTQYF.

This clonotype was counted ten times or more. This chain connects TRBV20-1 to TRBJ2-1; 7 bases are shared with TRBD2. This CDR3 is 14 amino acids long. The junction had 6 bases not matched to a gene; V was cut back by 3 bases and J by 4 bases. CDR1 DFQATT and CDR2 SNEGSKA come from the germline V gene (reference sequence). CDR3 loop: CSASQSGTYNEQFF. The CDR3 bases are TGCAGTGCTAGTCAAAGCGGGACGTACAATGAGCAGTTCTTC.

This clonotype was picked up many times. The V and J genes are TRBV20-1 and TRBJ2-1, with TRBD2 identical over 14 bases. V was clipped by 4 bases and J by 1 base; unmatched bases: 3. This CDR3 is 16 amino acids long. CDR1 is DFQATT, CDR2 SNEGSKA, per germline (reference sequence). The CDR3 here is CSAKGLAGVSYNEQFF. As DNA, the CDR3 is TGCAGTGCTAAGGGACTAGCGGGAGTTTCCTACAATGAGCAGTTCTTC.

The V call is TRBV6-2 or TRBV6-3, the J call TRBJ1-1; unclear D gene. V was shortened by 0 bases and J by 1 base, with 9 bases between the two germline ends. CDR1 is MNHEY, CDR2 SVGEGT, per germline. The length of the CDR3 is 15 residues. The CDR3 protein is CASSYSWGTNTEAFF. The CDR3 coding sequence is TGTGCCAGCAGTTACTCGTGGGGTACGAACACTGAAGCTTTCTTT.

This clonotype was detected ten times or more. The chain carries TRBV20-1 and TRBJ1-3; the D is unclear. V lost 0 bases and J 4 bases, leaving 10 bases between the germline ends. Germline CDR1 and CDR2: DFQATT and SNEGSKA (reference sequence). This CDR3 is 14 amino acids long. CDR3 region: CSARDTASGNTIYF. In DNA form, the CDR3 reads TGCAGTGCTAGAGATACCGCTAGCGGAAACACCATATATTTT.

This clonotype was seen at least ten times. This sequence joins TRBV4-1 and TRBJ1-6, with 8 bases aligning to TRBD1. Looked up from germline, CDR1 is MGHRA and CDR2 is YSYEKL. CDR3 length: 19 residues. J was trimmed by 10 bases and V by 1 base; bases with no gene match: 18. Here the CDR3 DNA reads TGCGCCAGCAGCCAAGTGCGGACAGGGATAAATTTGGGGTCCTCACCCCTCCACTTT. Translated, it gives CASSQVRTGINLGSSPLHF.

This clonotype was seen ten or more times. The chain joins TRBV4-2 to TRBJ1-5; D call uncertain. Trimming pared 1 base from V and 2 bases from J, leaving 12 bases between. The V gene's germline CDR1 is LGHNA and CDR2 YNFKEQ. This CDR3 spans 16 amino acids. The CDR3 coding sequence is TGTGCCAGCAGCCAAGGCGCGGAAATCGGCAATCAGCCCCAGCATTTT. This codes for CASSQGAEIGNQPQHF.

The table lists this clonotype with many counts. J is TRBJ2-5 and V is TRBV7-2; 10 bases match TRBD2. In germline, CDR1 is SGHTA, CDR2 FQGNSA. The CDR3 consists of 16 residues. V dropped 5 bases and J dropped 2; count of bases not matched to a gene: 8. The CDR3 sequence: CASSKGLAMGQETQYF. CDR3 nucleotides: TGTGCCAGCAGCAAGGGACTAGCGATGGGTCAAGAGACCCAGTACTTC.

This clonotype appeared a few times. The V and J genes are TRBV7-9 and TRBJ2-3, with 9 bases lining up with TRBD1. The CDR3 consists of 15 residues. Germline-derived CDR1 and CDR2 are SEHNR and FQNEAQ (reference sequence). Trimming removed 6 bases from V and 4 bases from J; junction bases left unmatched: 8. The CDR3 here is CASRQPGQGADTQYF. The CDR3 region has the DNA TGTGCCAGCAGGCAACCGGGACAGGGAGCAGATACGCAGTATTTT.

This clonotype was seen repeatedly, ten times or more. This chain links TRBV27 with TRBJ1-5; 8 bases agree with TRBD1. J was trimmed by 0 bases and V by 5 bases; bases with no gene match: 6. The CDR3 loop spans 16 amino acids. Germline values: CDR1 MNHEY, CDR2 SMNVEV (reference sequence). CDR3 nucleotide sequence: TGTGCCAGCAGTGGGGGGACAGGATATAGCAATCAGCCCCAGCATTTT. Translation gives CASSGGTGYSNQPQHF.

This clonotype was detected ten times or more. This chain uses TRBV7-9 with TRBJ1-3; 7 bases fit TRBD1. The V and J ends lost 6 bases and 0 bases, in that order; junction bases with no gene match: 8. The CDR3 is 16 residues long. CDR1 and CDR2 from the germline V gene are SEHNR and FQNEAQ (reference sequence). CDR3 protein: CASSRDSGYSGNTIYF. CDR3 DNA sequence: TGTGCCAGCAGTCGGGACAGCGGCTACTCTGGAAACACCATATATTTT. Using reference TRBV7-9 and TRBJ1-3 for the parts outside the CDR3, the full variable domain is DTGVSQNPRHKITKRGQNVTFRCDPISEHNRLYWYRQTLGQGPEFLTYFQNEAQLEKSRLLSDRFSAERPKGSFSTLEIQRTEQGDSAMYLCASSRDSGYSGNTIYFGEGSWLTVV.

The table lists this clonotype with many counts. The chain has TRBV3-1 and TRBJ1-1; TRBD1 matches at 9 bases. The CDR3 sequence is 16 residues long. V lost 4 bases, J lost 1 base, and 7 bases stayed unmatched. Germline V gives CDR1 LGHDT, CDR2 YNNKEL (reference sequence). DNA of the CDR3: TGTGCCAGCAGCCCCGGGGACAGGGAGGCGAACACTGAAGCTTTCTTT. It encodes CASSPGDREANTEAFF.

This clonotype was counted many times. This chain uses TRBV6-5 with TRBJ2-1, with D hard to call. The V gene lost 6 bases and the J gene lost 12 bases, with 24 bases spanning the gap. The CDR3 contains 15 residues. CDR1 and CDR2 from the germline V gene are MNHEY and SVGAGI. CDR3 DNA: TGTGCCAGCAGCTTAAGATCCTCCGCCAAAGATGGGCAGTTCTTC. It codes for CASSLRSSAKDGQFF.

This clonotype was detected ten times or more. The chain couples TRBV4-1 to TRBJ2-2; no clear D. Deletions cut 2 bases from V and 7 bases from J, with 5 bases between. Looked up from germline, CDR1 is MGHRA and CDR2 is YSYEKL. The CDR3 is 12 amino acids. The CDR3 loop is CASSQTGGELFF. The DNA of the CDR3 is TGCGCCAGCAGCCAAACTGGCGGGGAGCTGTTTTTT.

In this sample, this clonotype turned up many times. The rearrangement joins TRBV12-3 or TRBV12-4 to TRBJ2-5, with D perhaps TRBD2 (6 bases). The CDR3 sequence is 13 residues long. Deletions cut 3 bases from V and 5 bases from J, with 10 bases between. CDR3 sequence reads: CASSLGGDETQYF. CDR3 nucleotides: TGTGCCAGCAGTTTGGGAGGAGACGAGACCCAGTACTTC.

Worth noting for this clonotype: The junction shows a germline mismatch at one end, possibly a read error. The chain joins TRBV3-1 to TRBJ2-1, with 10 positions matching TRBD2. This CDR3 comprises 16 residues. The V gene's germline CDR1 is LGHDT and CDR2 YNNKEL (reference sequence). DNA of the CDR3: TGTGCCTGCAGCCATATCCTAGCGGGGGCCTACAATGAGCAGTTCTTC. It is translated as CACSHILAGAYNEQFF.

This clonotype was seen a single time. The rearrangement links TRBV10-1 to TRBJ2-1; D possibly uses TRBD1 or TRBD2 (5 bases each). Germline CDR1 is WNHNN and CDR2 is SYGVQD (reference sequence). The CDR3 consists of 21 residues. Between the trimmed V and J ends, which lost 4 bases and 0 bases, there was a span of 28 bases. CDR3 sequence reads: CASSAFIPGPLAPGSYNEQFF. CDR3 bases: TGCGCCAGCAGTGCTTTCATCCCGGGACCTCTCGCCCCGGGCTCCTACAATGAGCAGTTCTTC.

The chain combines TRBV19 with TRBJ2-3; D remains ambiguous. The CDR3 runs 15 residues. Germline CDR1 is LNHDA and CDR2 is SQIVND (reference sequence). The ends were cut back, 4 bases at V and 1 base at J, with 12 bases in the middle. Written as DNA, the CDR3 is TGTGCCAGTAGTAATCTCGGCCAACGCACAGATACGCAGTATTTT. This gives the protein CASSNLGQRTDTQYF.

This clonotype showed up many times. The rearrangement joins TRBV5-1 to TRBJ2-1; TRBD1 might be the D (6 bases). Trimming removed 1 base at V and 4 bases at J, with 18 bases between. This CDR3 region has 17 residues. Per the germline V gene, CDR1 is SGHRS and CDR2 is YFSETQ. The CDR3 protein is CASSLPRQDGRYNEQFF. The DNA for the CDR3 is TGCGCCAGCAGCTTGCCCCGACAGGATGGGCGTTACAATGAGCAGTTCTTC.